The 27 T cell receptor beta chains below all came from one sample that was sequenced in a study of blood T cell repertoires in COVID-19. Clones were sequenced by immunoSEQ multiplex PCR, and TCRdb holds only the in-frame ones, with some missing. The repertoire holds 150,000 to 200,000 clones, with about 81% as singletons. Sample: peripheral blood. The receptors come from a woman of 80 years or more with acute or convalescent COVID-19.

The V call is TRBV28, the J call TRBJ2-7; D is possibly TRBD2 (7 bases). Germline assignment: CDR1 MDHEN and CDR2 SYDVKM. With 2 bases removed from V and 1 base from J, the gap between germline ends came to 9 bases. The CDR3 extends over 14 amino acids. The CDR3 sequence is CASSLRGGSYEQYF. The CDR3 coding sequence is TGTGCCAGCAGTTTAAGGGGGGGATCCTACGAGCAGTACTTC.

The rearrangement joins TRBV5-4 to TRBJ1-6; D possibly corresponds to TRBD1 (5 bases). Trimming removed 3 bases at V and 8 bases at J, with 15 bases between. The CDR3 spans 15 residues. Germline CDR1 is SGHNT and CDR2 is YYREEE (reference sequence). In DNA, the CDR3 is TGTGCCAGCAGCTCCGGTGCAGGGATGGATTCACCCCTCCACTTT. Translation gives CASSSGAGMDSPLHF. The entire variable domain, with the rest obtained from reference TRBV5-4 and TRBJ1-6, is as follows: ETGVTQSPTHLIKTRGQQVTLRCSSQSGHNTVSWYQQALGQGPQFIFQYYREEENGRGNFPPRFSGLQFPNYSSELNVNALELDDSALYLCASSSGAGMDSPLHFGNGTRLTVT.

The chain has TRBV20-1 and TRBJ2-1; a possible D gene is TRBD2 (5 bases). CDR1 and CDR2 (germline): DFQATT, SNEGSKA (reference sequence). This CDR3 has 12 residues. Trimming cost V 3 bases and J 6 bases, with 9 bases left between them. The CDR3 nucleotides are TGCAGTGCTAGTCTAGCCTCCAATGAGCAGTTCTTC. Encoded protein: CSASLASNEQFF.

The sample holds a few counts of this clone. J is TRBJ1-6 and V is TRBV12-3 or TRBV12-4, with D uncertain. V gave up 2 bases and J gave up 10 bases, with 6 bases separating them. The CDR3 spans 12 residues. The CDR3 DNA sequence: TGTGCCAGCAGTTTATCCAAATCACCCCTCCACTTT. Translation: CASSLSKSPLHF.

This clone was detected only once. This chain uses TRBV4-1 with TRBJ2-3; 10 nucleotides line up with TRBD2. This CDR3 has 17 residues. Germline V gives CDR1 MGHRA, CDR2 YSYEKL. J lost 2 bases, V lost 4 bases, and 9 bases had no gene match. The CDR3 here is CASSPGPAGGVTDTQYF. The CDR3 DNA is TGCGCCAGCAGCCCAGGCCCAGCGGGAGGGGTCACAGATACGCAGTATTTT.

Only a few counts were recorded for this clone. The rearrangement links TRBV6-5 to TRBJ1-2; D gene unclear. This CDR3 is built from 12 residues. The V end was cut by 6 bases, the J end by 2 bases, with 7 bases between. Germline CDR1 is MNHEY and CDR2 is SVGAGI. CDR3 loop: CASRERNYGYTF. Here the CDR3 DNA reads TGTGCCAGCAGGGAGAGGAACTATGGCTACACCTTC.

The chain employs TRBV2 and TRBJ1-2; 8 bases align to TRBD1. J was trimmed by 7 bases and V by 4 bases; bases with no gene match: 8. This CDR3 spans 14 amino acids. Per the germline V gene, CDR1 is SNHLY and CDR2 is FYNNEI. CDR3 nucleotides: TGTGCCAGCAGTGTAGCCCCAGGGGGCGTTGGCTACACCTTC. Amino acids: CASSVAPGGVGYTF.

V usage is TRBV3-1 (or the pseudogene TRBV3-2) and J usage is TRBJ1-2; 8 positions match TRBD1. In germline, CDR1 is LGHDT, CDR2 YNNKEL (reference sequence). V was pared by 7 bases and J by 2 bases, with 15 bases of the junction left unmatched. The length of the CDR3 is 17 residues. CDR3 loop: CASTPWGRGRRNYGYTF. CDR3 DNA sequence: TGTGCCAGCACGCCGTGGGGCAGGGGGCGCAGAAACTATGGCTACACCTTC.

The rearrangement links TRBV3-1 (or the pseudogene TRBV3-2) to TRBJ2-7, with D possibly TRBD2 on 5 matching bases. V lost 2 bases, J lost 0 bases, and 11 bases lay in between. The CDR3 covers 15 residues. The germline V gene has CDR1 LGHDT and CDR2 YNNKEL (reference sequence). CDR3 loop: CASSQLSGPSYEQYF. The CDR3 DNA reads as TGTGCCAGCAGCCAACTGAGCGGCCCCTCCTACGAGCAGTACTTC.

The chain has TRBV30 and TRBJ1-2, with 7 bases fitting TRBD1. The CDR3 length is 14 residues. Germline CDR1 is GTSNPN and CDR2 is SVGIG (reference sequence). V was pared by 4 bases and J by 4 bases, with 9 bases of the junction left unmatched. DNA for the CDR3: TGTGCCTGGAAGGGGGCAGGCCTTGGCTATGGCTACACCTTC. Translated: CAWKGAGLGYGYTF.

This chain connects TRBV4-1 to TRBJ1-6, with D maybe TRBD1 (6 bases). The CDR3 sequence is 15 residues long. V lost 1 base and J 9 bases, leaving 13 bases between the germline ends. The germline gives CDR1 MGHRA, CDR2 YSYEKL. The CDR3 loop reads CASSQVLGGGSPLHF. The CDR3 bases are TGCGCCAGCAGCCAAGTCTTAGGGGGTGGTTCACCCCTCCACTTT.

CDR3 sequence (DNA): TGCGCCAGCACCGAGACTGCGGGAGCCTTCGTTGAGCAGTTCTTC. Amino acids: CASTETAGAFVEQFF. This rearrangement joins TRBV10-1 to TRBJ2-1; TRBD2 aligns across 7 bases. The V segment lost 7 bases and the J segment 9 bases; nucleotides outside the gene matches: 15. Germline CDR1 and CDR2: WNHNN and SYGVQD (reference sequence). The CDR3 has 15 amino acids.

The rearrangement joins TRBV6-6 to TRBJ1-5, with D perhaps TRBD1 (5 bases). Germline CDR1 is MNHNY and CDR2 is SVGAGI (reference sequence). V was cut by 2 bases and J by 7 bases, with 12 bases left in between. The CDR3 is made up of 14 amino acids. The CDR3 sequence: CASSYGQGVQPQHF. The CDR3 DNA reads TGTGCCAGCAGTTACGGTCAGGGCGTCCAGCCCCAGCATTTT.

The CDR3 bases are TGTGCCAGCTCACCGATCCCGGGACAGGGGGCAGTCACTGAAGCTTTCTTT. This sequence encodes CASSPIPGQGAVTEAFF. This rearrangement joins TRBV18 to TRBJ1-1; TRBD1 agrees at 12 bases. The V gene's germline CDR1 is KGHSH and CDR2 LQKENI. The CDR3 is 17 amino acids. Germline trimming cut 3 bases from V and 4 bases from J; bases unmatched to any gene: 9.

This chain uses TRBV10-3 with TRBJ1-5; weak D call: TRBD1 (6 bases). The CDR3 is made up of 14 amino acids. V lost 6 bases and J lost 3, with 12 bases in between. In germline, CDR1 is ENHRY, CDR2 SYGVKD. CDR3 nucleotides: TGTGCCATCAGATCGGACAGTCCCAATCAGCCCCAGCATTTT. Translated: CAIRSDSPNQPQHF.

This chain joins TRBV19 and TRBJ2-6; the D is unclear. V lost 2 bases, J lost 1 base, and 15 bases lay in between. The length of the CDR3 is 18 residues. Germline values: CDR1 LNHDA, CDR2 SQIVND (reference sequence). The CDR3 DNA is TGTGCCAGTAGTATATGGAGCTGGCGTAGGTCTGGGGCCAACGTCCTGACTTTC. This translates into CASSIWSWRRSGANVLTF. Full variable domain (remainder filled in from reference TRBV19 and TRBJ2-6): DGGITQSPKYLFRKEGQNVTLSCEQNLNHDAMYWYRQDPGQGLRLIYYSQIVNDFQKGDIAEGYSVSREKKESFPLTVTSAQKNPTAFYLCASSIWSWRRSGANVLTFGAGSRLTVL.

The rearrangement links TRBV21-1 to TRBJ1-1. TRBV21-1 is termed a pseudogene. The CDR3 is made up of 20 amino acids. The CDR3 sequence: CASSKLEGSRFRGKNTEAFF. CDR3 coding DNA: TGTGCCAGCAGCAAATTAGAGGGTAGTAGGTTTAGAGGGAAGAACACTGAAGCTTTCTTT.

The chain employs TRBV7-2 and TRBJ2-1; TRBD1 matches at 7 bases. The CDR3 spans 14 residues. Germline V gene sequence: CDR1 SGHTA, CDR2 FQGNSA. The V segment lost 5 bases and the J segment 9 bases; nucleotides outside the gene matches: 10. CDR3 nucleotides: TGTGCCAGCAGCCCTGACAGGGAACGATCTGAGCAGTTCTTC. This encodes CASSPDRERSEQFF.

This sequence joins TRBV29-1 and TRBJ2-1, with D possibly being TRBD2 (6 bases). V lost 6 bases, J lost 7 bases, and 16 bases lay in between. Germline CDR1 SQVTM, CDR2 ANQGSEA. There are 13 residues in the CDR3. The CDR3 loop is CSVIAGTSNEQFF. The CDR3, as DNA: TGCAGCGTCATCGCGGGGACTTCGAATGAGCAGTTCTTC.

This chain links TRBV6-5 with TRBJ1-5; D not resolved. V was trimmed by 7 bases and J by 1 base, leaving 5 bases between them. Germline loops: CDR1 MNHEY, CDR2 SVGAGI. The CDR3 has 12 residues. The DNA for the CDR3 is TGTGCCAGCACGCAGAGCAATCAGCCCCAGCATTTT. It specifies CASTQSNQPQHF.

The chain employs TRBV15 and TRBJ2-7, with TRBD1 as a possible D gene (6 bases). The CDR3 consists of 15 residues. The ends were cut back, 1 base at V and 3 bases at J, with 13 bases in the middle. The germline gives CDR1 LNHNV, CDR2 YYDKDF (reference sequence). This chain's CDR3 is CATSRVEGQFYEQYF. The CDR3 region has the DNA TGTGCCACCAGCAGAGTAGAAGGACAGTTCTACGAGCAGTACTTC.

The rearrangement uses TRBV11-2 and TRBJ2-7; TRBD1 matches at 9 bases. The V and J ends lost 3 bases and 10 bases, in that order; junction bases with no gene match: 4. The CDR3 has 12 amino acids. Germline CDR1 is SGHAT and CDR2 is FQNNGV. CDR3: CASSFGTGSQYF. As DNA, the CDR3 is TGTGCCAGCAGCTTTGGGACAGGGTCTCAGTACTTC.

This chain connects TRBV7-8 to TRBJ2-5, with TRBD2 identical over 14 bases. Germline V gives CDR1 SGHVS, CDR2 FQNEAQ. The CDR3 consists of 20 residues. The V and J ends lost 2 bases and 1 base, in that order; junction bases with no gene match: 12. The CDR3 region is CASSLKLPGLAGAGQETQYF. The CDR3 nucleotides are TGTGCCAGCAGCTTAAAATTGCCGGGACTAGCGGGGGCTGGCCAAGAGACCCAGTACTTC.

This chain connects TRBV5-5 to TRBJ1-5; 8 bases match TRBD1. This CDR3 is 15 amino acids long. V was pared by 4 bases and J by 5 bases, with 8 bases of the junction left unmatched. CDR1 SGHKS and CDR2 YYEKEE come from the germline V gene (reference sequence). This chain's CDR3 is CASSPTTGVDQPQHF. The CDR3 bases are TGTGCCAGCAGCCCCACGACAGGGGTGGATCAGCCCCAGCATTTT.

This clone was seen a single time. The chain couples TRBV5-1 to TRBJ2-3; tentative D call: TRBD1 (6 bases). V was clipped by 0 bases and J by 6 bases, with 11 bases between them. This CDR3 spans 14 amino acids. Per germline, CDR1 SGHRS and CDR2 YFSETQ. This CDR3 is CASSLVFGQDTQYF. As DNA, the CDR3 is TGCGCCAGCAGCTTGGTGTTCGGACAGGATACGCAGTATTTT.

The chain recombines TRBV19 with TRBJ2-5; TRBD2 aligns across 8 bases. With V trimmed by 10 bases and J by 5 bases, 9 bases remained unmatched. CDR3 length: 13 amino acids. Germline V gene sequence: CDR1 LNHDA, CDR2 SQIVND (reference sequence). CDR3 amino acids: CATGAGVGETQYF. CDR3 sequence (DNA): TGTGCCACTGGAGCGGGAGTGGGGGAGACCCAGTACTTC.

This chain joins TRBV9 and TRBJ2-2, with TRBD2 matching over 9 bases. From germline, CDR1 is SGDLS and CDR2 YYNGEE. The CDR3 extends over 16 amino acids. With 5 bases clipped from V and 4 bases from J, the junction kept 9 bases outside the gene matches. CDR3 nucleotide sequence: TGTGCCAGCAGTCCAGGCGGGGGGGCCGGCACCGGGGAGCTGTTTTTT. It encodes CASSPGGGAGTGELFF.